This T cell receptor (beta chain) was identified in a study of Tregs in tolerant kidney transplant recipients. Study-wide points: Tregs expanded with activated donor B cells seemed most donor-specific. This study did not directly address biological reproducibility. Few patients were studied, so findings need validation in larger groups.

Unstimulated regulatory T cells (CD4+CD25+CD127-), CD4+CD25- non-regulatory cells, CD4 and CD8 cells were FACS-sorted from thawed PBMCs. Trimming removed 6 bases at V and 0 bases at J, with 8 bases between. Germline CDR1 and CDR2: LNHDA and SQIVND (reference sequence). The CDR3 contains 14 residues. TCRdb's table, derived via immunoSEQ multiplex PCR, lists solely in-frame clones and lacks some. In the table there are about 68,000 clones, roughly 84% of which are singletons. Comment on this clone: What it binds is not known.

Sequencing was carried out using CD4+ T cells from blood. The chain couples TRBV19 to TRBJ1-4, with a possible D match to TRBD1 (5 bases). The TCR comes from a human donor in good health. The CDR3 loop reads CASRGGTTNEKLFF. DNA for the CDR3: TGTGCCAGTAGGGGGGGGACAACTAATGAAAAACTGTTTTTT.